This is a list of T cell receptor beta chains from one sample in a study of T-cell reconstitution after alpha-beta-depleted transplantation in children. TCRdb re-called the PCR reads through MiXCR, storing one row per CDR3 protein. This table holds 500,000 to 600,000 distinct CDR3 sequences, around 20% found once. Sequenced material: PBMCs from the stem cell graft donor, taken from the stem cell graft. These TCRs come from a human donor who donated a stem cell graft to a child with acute lymphoblastic leukemia. The CDR3 runs from the conserved cysteine through the conserved F or W. The D gene is left open where the match is weak. Size tells how often a clone was seen (once, few, many) or the class of an expanded clone, and some rows leave it out.

.	TRBV14	.	TRBJ2-7	TGTGCCAGCAGCCAAGATCCCCCGTACGAGCAGTACTTC	CASSQDPPYEQYF
TRBD2	TRBV10-2	many	TRBJ2-1	TGCGCCAGCAGTGATCGGGCTAGCGGGAGGGGTAATGAGCAGTTCTTC	CASSDRASGRGNEQFF
.	TRBV5-1	few	TRBJ2-7	TGCGCCAGCAGCTTGAAGTCGAAGCAAGAAGAGCAGTACTTC	CASSLKSKQEEQYF
TRBD2	TRBV2	few	TRBJ2-7	TGTGCCAGCAGTGACGTAGCGGGAGCGGTCTACGAGCAGTACTTC	CASSDVAGAVYEQYF
.	TRBV29-1	few	TRBJ2-1	TGCAGCGTTGAGCTGGTGACAGGCGGGGATGAGCAGTTCTTC	CSVELVTGGDEQFF
.	TRBV25-1	few	TRBJ1-2	TGTGCCAGCAGTGAAGGTTGGGGGGCTCGCGGCTACACCTTC	CASSEGWGARGYTF
.	TRBV9	few	TRBJ2-1	TGTGCCAGCAGTCCGTTGGGTAGCGTCGTTGAGCAGTTCTTC	CASSPLGSVVEQFF
TRBD2	TRBV5-1	once	TRBJ2-1	TGCGCCAGCAGCGAAGCTAGCGGGTCCTACAATGAGCAGTTCTTC	CASSEASGSYNEQFF
.	TRBV7-9	few	TRBJ2-1	TGTGCCAGCAGCTTAGGGTGGGACACCTCCTACAATGAGCAGTTCTTC	CASSLGWDTSYNEQFF
.	TRBV27	.	TRBJ1-2	TGTGCCAGCAGTCCTAGAGGACCGACTTATGGCTACACCTTC	CASSPRGPTYGYTF
.	TRBV5-6	.	TRBJ1-2	TGTGCCAGCAGCGCGGACAGCCGGAACTATGGCTACACCTTC	CASSADSRNYGYTF
.	TRBV12-3/TRBV12-4	few	TRBJ2-7	TGTGCCAGCAGTTTAGTGGGGTTCTCCTACGAGCAGTACTTC	CASSLVGFSYEQYF
.	TRBV10-3	few	TRBJ2-3	TGTGCCCCGAACGATACCACAGATACGCAGTATTTT	CAPNDTTDTQYF
.	TRBV29-1	.	TRBJ2-1	TGCAGCGTGTCCGCGGGGCTTGCCTCAGGGAAAAACAATGAGCAGTTCTTC	CSVSAGLASGKNNEQFF
.	TRBV27	.	TRBJ1-2	TGTGCCAGCAGTTTTCGACAGACCCCTGGGGTGAGGAATGGCTACACCTTC	CASSFRQTPGVRNGYTF
.	TRBV29-1	.	TRBJ2-5	TGCAGCGTTCGCGACAGCCGGGAGACCCAGTACTTC	CSVRDSRETQYF
.	TRBV15	few	TRBJ1-1	TGTGCCACCAGCAGAGACTTCAGGTTGTCCGAAGCTTTCTTT	CATSRDFRLSEAFF
TRBD2	TRBV12-3/TRBV12-4	few	TRBJ2-1	TGTGCCAGCAGCCCCCAGGGACTAAATGGAAATGAGCAGTTCTTC	CASSPQGLNGNEQFF
TRBD1	TRBV29-1	.	TRBJ2-7	TGCAGCGCGACAGGGGGACTCTCATACGAGCAGTACTTC	CSATGGLSYEQYF
TRBD2	TRBV7-2	.	TRBJ2-3	TGTGCCAGCAGCTATTCCGGGACTAGTGTCGTTCCAGATACGCAGTATTTT	CASSYSGTSVVPDTQYF
TRBD2	TRBV12-3/TRBV12-4	.	TRBJ2-3	TGTGCCAGCAGTTCTGTAGCGGGAGTTGGAGATACGCAGTATTTT	CASSSVAGVGDTQYF
TRBD2	TRBV4-1	.	TRBJ2-2	TGCGCCAGCAGCCGCACTTTAGCGGGAGGGAGGACCGGGGAGCTGTTTTTT	CASSRTLAGGRTGELFF
.	TRBV7-8	few	TRBJ2-3	TGTGCCAGCAGCTTAGTAGACGGCCGATACACAGATACGCAGTATTTT	CASSLVDGRYTDTQYF
.	TRBV7-3	many	TRBJ2-1	TGTGCCAGCAGCTTAGGGGATAGGGTAAATGAGCAGTTCTTC	CASSLGDRVNEQFF
.	TRBV29-1	.	TRBJ2-1	TGCAGCGTTCAGGGCCCAATTCTTGAGCAGTTCTTC	CSVQGPILEQFF
.	TRBV18	few	TRBJ2-7	TGTGCCAGCTCACCCGAGAGGAGGGCCCCCTACGAGCAGTACTTC	CASSPERRAPYEQYF
TRBD2	TRBV15	.	TRBJ2-3	TGTGCCTGCCGACTAGCGGGAGGGCCGGGCACAGATACGCAGTATTTT	CACRLAGGPGTDTQYF
.	TRBV5-1	few	TRBJ2-3	TGCGCCAGCAGCCCGCTGACAGGCACAGATACGCAGTATTTT	CASSPLTGTDTQYF
TRBD2	TRBV27	few	TRBJ2-7	TGTGCCAGCAGTCGGCGGGAGGGCCGGGGACACGAGCAGTACTTC	CASSRREGRGHEQYF
.	TRBV4-2	.	TRBJ2-1	TGTGCCAGCAGCCCCCGCCCCGGCTCCTACAATGAGCAGTTCTTC	CASSPRPGSYNEQFF
TRBD2	TRBV5-1	few	TRBJ2-3	TGCGCCAGCAGCTTGCCCCTAGCGGGAGAGACAGATACGCAGTATTTT	CASSLPLAGETDTQYF
.	TRBV12-3/TRBV12-4	many	TRBJ1-2	TGTGCCAGCAGTTTACCAGGGTTCTATGGCTACACCTTC	CASSLPGFYGYTF
.	TRBV5-1	.	TRBJ2-3	TGCGCCAGCAGCCATTGGAGGGGACGCACAGATACGCAGTATTTT	CASSHWRGRTDTQYF
.	TRBV5-5	.	TRBJ2-1	TGTGCCAGCAGCTTGGGTTCTAGTTTGGGCGATGAGCAGTTCTTC	CASSLGSSLGDEQFF
.	TRBV6-5	.	TRBJ2-1	TGTGCCAGCGCGCGAGCGTTCCGGCAGTTCTTC	CASARAFRQFF
.	TRBV5-1	many	TRBJ2-3	TGCGCCAGCAGCTTGGCCTCAGATACGCAGTATTTT	CASSLASDTQYF
.	TRBV7-3	.	TRBJ2-1	TGTGCCAGCAGTTCCGGACAGAATTACAAGGATGAGCAGTTCTTC	CASSSGQNYKDEQFF
.	TRBV5-1	many	TRBJ2-5	TGCGCCAGCAGCTTGGAGGGCCAAGAGACCCAGTACTTC	CASSLEGQETQYF
.	TRBV12-3/TRBV12-4	many	TRBJ1-3	TGTGCCAGCAGTCCGGGAAACACCATATATTTT	CASSPGNTIYF
.	TRBV18	few	TRBJ2-1	TGTGCCAGCTCACCGCCCCCCGGCCGCTACAATGAGCAGTTCTTC	CASSPPPGRYNEQFF
.	TRBV14	.	TRBJ2-2	TGTGCCAGCAGCCCTACAGAGACAGCCCTGAGTAACACCGGGGAGCTGTTTTTT	CASSPTETALSNTGELFF
.	TRBV7-9	.	TRBJ2-2	TGTGCCAGCAGCTTATTACAGGGCGGCACCGGGGAGCTGTTTTTT	CASSLLQGGTGELFF
TRBD2	TRBV5-1	few	TRBJ2-5	TGCGCCAGCAGCTTCTCACCTAGCGGGAGTGGAGAGACCCAGTACTTC	CASSFSPSGSGETQYF
.	TRBV24-1	.	TRBJ2-3	TGTGCCACCAGCCTTGGACAGTGGGGAACAGATACGCAGTATTTT	CATSLGQWGTDTQYF
.	TRBV12-3/TRBV12-4	few	TRBJ2-1	TGTGCCAGCAGTTTAATCCTCTACAATGAGCAGTTCTTC	CASSLILYNEQFF
.	TRBV7-2	.	TRBJ2-1	TGTGCCTCCGGGCCCATCTCCTACAATGAGCAGTTCTTC	CASGPISYNEQFF
.	TRBV29-1	.	TRBJ2-2	TGCAGCGTTGAAGATCAGTCCGGCGCCCGGGAGCTGTTTTTT	CSVEDQSGARELFF
TRBD2	TRBV5-1	.	TRBJ2-1	TGCGCCAGCAGCTTCGAGGGAGGGCGGTTTGAGCAGTTCTTC	CASSFEGGRFEQFF
TRBD2	TRBV4-1	few	TRBJ2-1	TGCGCCAGCGCTGGCAGGACACGGGGAGGGAATGAGCAGTTCTTC	CASAGRTRGGNEQFF
.	TRBV5-6	few	TRBJ2-1	TGTGCCAGCAGCCCCACTAGGAGGAGCCACAATGAGCAGTTCTTC	CASSPTRRSHNEQFF
.	TRBV10-2	.	TRBJ2-7	TGCGCCAGCCTTGGGGATGGGGGGGCCCCCTACGAGCAGTACTTC	CASLGDGGAPYEQYF
.	TRBV4-2	.	TRBJ2-1	TGTGCCAGCAGCCAAGAGGCTAGCCCCCCCCGGGGCCCTTACAATGAGCAGTTCTTC	CASSQEASPPRGPYNEQFF
TRBD2	TRBV5-1	few	TRBJ2-2	TGCGCCAGCAGCTTGGCGGGGACTAGCCAACACACCGGGGAGCTGTTTTTT	CASSLAGTSQHTGELFF